A selection of T cell receptor beta chains follows, all from one sample in a study of control samples from healthy donors and cancer patients. TCRdb's table, derived via immunoSEQ multiplex PCR, lists solely in-frame clones and lacks some. The sample shows 150,000 to 200,000 clones, roughly nine tenths of them seen only once. Material for sequencing was blood. Every receptor here comes from a man aged 30-40 years in good health. The CDR3 runs from the conserved cysteine through the conserved F or W. Fields, in order: clone size, D gene, J gene, V gene, CDR3 DNA, CDR3 protein. A D gene is named only where the DNA matches it firmly. A clone size is listed for some rows: how often the clone was seen (once, few, many), or a class if it is expanded.

abundance: NA
d_gene: NA
j_gene: TRBJ1-2
v_gene: TRBV5-1
CDR3nt: TGCGCCAGCAGCGTATCCCCGGGGGACGGCCGAAACTATGGCTACACCTTC
CDR3aa: CASSVSPGDGRNYGYTF

abundance: once
d_gene: TRBD1
j_gene: TRBJ1-6
v_gene: TRBV18
CDR3nt: TGTGCCAGCTCCCCCGGGACAGAGTCGAATTCACCCCTCCACTTT
CDR3aa: CASSPGTESNSPLHF

abundance: NA
d_gene: NA
j_gene: TRBJ2-7
v_gene: TRBV7-9
CDR3nt: TGTGCCAGCAGCTTAGTGGGCGCTTACTACGAGCAGTACTTC
CDR3aa: CASSLVGAYYEQYF

abundance: NA
d_gene: NA
j_gene: TRBJ1-3
v_gene: TRBV9
CDR3nt: TGTGCCAGCAGCCCCAATTTCTCTGGAAACACCATATATTTT
CDR3aa: CASSPNFSGNTIYF

abundance: NA
d_gene: TRBD1
j_gene: TRBJ1-3
v_gene: TRBV19
CDR3nt: TGTGCCAGTAGTATTTCGGACAGGGGAAACACCATATATTTT
CDR3aa: CASSISDRGNTIYF

abundance: NA
d_gene: NA
j_gene: TRBJ2-7
v_gene: TRBV6-2/TRBV6-3
CDR3nt: TGTGCCAGCAGTTACGTGGGGCTCTACGAGCAGTACTTC
CDR3aa: CASSYVGLYEQYF

abundance: NA
d_gene: NA
j_gene: TRBJ1-4
v_gene: TRBV6-6
CDR3nt: TGTGCCAGCAGCCATACAGGGAATAATGAAAAACTGTTTTTT
CDR3aa: CASSHTGNNEKLFF

abundance: once
d_gene: NA
j_gene: TRBJ1-5
v_gene: TRBV9
CDR3nt: TGTGCCAGCAGCGTAGAGGAGGGGGGCCAGCCCCAGCATTTT
CDR3aa: CASSVEEGGQPQHF

abundance: NA
d_gene: NA
j_gene: TRBJ1-1
v_gene: TRBV5-1
CDR3nt: TGCGCCAGCAGTTCGGACCCGGACAGCCTGAACACTGAAGCTTTCTTT
CDR3aa: CASSSDPDSLNTEAFF

abundance: NA
d_gene: TRBD1
j_gene: TRBJ2-7
v_gene: TRBV7-2
CDR3nt: TGTGCCAGCAGCTCCGGGACAGGGGGCTACGAGCAGTACTTC
CDR3aa: CASSSGTGGYEQYF

abundance: once
d_gene: TRBD2
j_gene: TRBJ2-1
v_gene: TRBV7-3
CDR3nt: TGTGCCAGCAGCCATGGGGATCGGACTAGCGGGGACTACAATGAGCAGTTCTTC
CDR3aa: CASSHGDRTSGDYNEQFF

abundance: NA
d_gene: NA
j_gene: TRBJ2-4
v_gene: TRBV5-6
CDR3nt: TGTGCCAGCAGCTTGGGCCTAGCCAAAAACATTCAGTACTTC
CDR3aa: CASSLGLAKNIQYF

abundance: NA
d_gene: NA
j_gene: TRBJ2-2
v_gene: TRBV19
CDR3nt: TGTGCCAGTAGGGTCGGGGATGGCGGCACCGGGGAGCTGTTTTTT
CDR3aa: CASRVGDGGTGELFF

abundance: NA
d_gene: NA
j_gene: TRBJ2-1
v_gene: TRBV19
CDR3nt: TGTGCCAGTAGTATAGAGGGGCAGACCCTTTACAATGAGCAGTTCTTC
CDR3aa: CASSIEGQTLYNEQFF

abundance: once
d_gene: TRBD1
j_gene: TRBJ1-4
v_gene: TRBV7-9
CDR3nt: TGTGCCAGCAGCCAAGGGACAGGGGGCGCGGCTAATGAAAAACTGTTTTTT
CDR3aa: CASSQGTGGAANEKLFF

abundance: NA
d_gene: TRBD2
j_gene: TRBJ2-7
v_gene: TRBV27
CDR3nt: TGTGCCAGTAGTAAAACCGGGACTAGCGGTTCCTACGAGCAGTACTTC
CDR3aa: CASSKTGTSGSYEQYF

abundance: NA
d_gene: NA
j_gene: TRBJ2-7
v_gene: TRBV6-5
CDR3nt: TGTGCCACCAGGGGACACCCACCCTACGAGCAGTACTTC
CDR3aa: CATRGHPPYEQYF

abundance: NA
d_gene: NA
j_gene: TRBJ1-1
v_gene: TRBV28
CDR3nt: TGTGCCAGCAGCCCTTATCGGACAGCCTTGAACACTGAAGCTTTCTTT
CDR3aa: CASSPYRTALNTEAFF

abundance: NA
d_gene: NA
j_gene: TRBJ1-1
v_gene: TRBV11-2
CDR3nt: TGTGCCAGCAGCCCAGGTCTGCACCCTGAAGCTTTCTTT
CDR3aa: CASSPGLHPEAFF

abundance: NA
d_gene: NA
j_gene: TRBJ2-4
v_gene: TRBV27
CDR3nt: TGTGCCAGGGGGGGTGTAATAGCCAAAAACATTCAGTACTTC
CDR3aa: CARGGVIAKNIQYF

abundance: NA
d_gene: TRBD1
j_gene: TRBJ1-5
v_gene: TRBV6-1
CDR3nt: TGTGCCAGCAGTGAAGTCGGACAGGGGGGTCAGCCCCAGCATTTT
CDR3aa: CASSEVGQGGQPQHF

abundance: NA
d_gene: NA
j_gene: TRBJ1-6
v_gene: TRBV18
CDR3nt: TGTGCCAGCTCACCGCAAGGGACCGGCAATTCACCCCTCCACTTT
CDR3aa: CASSPQGTGNSPLHF

abundance: NA
d_gene: NA
j_gene: TRBJ1-2
v_gene: TRBV3-1/TRBV3-2
CDR3nt: TGTGCCAGCAGCCAAAGGCCCAGGGGCCTTCTCTATGGCTACACCTTC
CDR3aa: CASSQRPRGLLYGYTF

abundance: NA
d_gene: NA
j_gene: TRBJ2-3
v_gene: TRBV28
CDR3nt: TGTGCCAGCGGGATCATCGCCGTCCGAGATACGCAGTATTTT
CDR3aa: CASGIIAVRDTQYF

abundance: NA
d_gene: NA
j_gene: TRBJ2-2
v_gene: TRBV19
CDR3nt: TGTGCCAGTACTGAACTTCCTGGGGAGCTGTTTTTT
CDR3aa: CASTELPGELFF

abundance: NA
d_gene: TRBD1
j_gene: TRBJ1-1
v_gene: TRBV19
CDR3nt: TGTGCCAGTAGCTTGGACAGGGGAAGATGGACTGAAGCTTTCTTT
CDR3aa: CASSLDRGRWTEAFF

abundance: NA
d_gene: NA
j_gene: TRBJ2-7
v_gene: TRBV29-1
CDR3nt: TGCAGCGTTGAAGGGGTTAGCGGAGTCTACGAGCAGTACTTC
CDR3aa: CSVEGVSGVYEQYF

abundance: NA
d_gene: TRBD1
j_gene: TRBJ1-1
v_gene: TRBV5-6
CDR3nt: TGTGCCAGCAGCTTCCTGGACAGGCTGAACACTGAAGCTTTCTTT
CDR3aa: CASSFLDRLNTEAFF

abundance: NA
d_gene: NA
j_gene: TRBJ2-2
v_gene: TRBV23-1
CDR3nt: TGCGCCAGCAGCACGCCCGTCCGGGGAAAGAACACCGGGGAGCTGTTTTTT
CDR3aa: CASSTPVRGKNTGELFF

abundance: once
d_gene: NA
j_gene: TRBJ2-7
v_gene: TRBV15
CDR3nt: TGTGCCACCCCCACTAAGGGATGTCGGGCGGTCTACGAGCAGTACTTC
CDR3aa: CATPTKGCRAVYEQYF

abundance: NA
d_gene: TRBD1
j_gene: TRBJ1-5
v_gene: TRBV19
CDR3nt: TGTGCCAGTAACAGGGGAAATCAGCCCCAGCATTTT
CDR3aa: CASNRGNQPQHF

abundance: NA
d_gene: TRBD1
j_gene: TRBJ1-2
v_gene: TRBV11-2
CDR3nt: TGTGCCAGCAGCCCAGTTGGCAGGGGGCTATCTCCTTATGGCTACACCTTC
CDR3aa: CASSPVGRGLSPYGYTF

abundance: NA
d_gene: NA
j_gene: TRBJ2-7
v_gene: TRBV6-5
CDR3nt: TGTGCCAGCCATGACAGCCCAAACTTCTCCTACGAGCAGTACTTC
CDR3aa: CASHDSPNFSYEQYF

abundance: NA
d_gene: NA
j_gene: TRBJ2-3
v_gene: TRBV2
CDR3nt: TGTGCCAGCAGTGACTGGGGGGATACGCAGTATTTT
CDR3aa: CASSDWGDTQYF

abundance: NA
d_gene: NA
j_gene: TRBJ1-5
v_gene: TRBV7-8
CDR3nt: TGTGCCAGCAGCTTTAGCACCACCAATAGCAATCAGCCCCAGCATTTT
CDR3aa: CASSFSTTNSNQPQHF

abundance: NA
d_gene: NA
j_gene: TRBJ2-4
v_gene: TRBV5-4
CDR3nt: TGTGCCAGCAGTTTGCCGGGGACAGCGGGAAACATTCAGTACTTC
CDR3aa: CASSLPGTAGNIQYF

abundance: NA
d_gene: TRBD2
j_gene: TRBJ2-3
v_gene: TRBV5-1
CDR3nt: TGCGCCAGCAGCTGGGGAATAGGGCGGGAGGGCCCAGATACGCAGTATTTT
CDR3aa: CASSWGIGREGPDTQYF

abundance: NA
d_gene: TRBD2
j_gene: TRBJ2-1
v_gene: TRBV6-2/TRBV6-3
CDR3nt: TGTGCCAGCAGTCGAGCTAGCGGGGGCCTGGGAGGTGAGCAGTTCTTC
CDR3aa: CASSRASGGLGGEQFF

abundance: NA
d_gene: NA
j_gene: TRBJ1-6
v_gene: TRBV9
CDR3nt: TGTGCCAGCAGCGTAGGTTTGGGCCGGGCCGTTAATTCACCCCTCCACTTT
CDR3aa: CASSVGLGRAVNSPLHF

abundance: NA
d_gene: TRBD1
j_gene: TRBJ1-2
v_gene: TRBV5-4
CDR3nt: TGTGCCAGCAGCTGGGGACAGAAAACGGGTGGCTACACCTTC
CDR3aa: CASSWGQKTGGYTF

abundance: NA
d_gene: NA
j_gene: TRBJ1-1
v_gene: TRBV7-9
CDR3nt: TGTGCCAGCAGCTTCAGGGACGGGACTGAAGCTTTCTTT
CDR3aa: CASSFRDGTEAFF

abundance: NA
d_gene: NA
j_gene: TRBJ2-1
v_gene: TRBV3-1/TRBV3-2
CDR3nt: TGTGCCAGCAGCCAAGAGGGAGCGGCATACAATGAGCAGTTCTTC
CDR3aa: CASSQEGAAYNEQFF

abundance: NA
d_gene: TRBD1
j_gene: TRBJ2-3
v_gene: TRBV10-3
CDR3nt: TGTGCCATCAGTTTTACCTTCAGGGGACAGGGAATCACAGATACGCAGTATTTT
CDR3aa: CAISFTFRGQGITDTQYF

abundance: NA
d_gene: NA
j_gene: TRBJ2-1
v_gene: TRBV27
CDR3nt: TGTGCCAGCAGTTCGCAGGGAAATGAGCAGTTCTTC
CDR3aa: CASSSQGNEQFF

abundance: NA
d_gene: TRBD2
j_gene: TRBJ2-1
v_gene: TRBV24-1
CDR3nt: TGTGCCACCAGTGATTTTGGGACTAGCGGGGACAATGAGCAGTTCTTC
CDR3aa: CATSDFGTSGDNEQFF

abundance: NA
d_gene: TRBD2
j_gene: TRBJ2-7
v_gene: TRBV27
CDR3nt: TGTGCCAGCAGTCCTCGCCTAGCGGGAGCCCGGTTAGGGGAGCAGTACTTC
CDR3aa: CASSPRLAGARLGEQYF

abundance: NA
d_gene: NA
j_gene: TRBJ1-2
v_gene: TRBV18
CDR3nt: TGTGCCAGCTCACCACCCTCCGTCGGGACGGTCTATGGCTACACCTTC
CDR3aa: CASSPPSVGTVYGYTF

abundance: NA
d_gene: TRBD1
j_gene: TRBJ1-1
v_gene: TRBV6-1
CDR3nt: TGTGCCAGCAGTGAAGCGCTCATGAAGGGACAGGGATCTGAAGCTTTCTTT
CDR3aa: CASSEALMKGQGSEAFF

abundance: NA
d_gene: NA
j_gene: TRBJ2-2
v_gene: TRBV14
CDR3nt: TGTGCCAGCAGCCAATTGGTATCGAACACCGGGGAGCTGTTTTTT
CDR3aa: CASSQLVSNTGELFF

abundance: NA
d_gene: TRBD1
j_gene: TRBJ2-5
v_gene: TRBV6-5
CDR3nt: TGTGCCAGCACAAGGACAGGGGCGGAGACCCAGTACTTC
CDR3aa: CASTRTGAETQYF

abundance: NA
d_gene: NA
j_gene: TRBJ1-5
v_gene: TRBV12-3/TRBV12-4
CDR3nt: TGTGCCAGCAGTTCTCCGGACCATCAGCCCCAGCATTTT
CDR3aa: CASSSPDHQPQHF

abundance: once
d_gene: NA
j_gene: TRBJ1-2
v_gene: TRBV3-1/TRBV3-2
CDR3nt: TGTGCCAGCAGCCCCACTAACAGGGAGGGACACTATGGCTACACCTTC
CDR3aa: CASSPTNREGHYGYTF

abundance: NA
d_gene: NA
j_gene: TRBJ2-2
v_gene: TRBV5-1
CDR3nt: TGCGCCAGCAATATTCCAGGGCCGTCGAACACCGGGGAGCTGTTTTTT
CDR3aa: CASNIPGPSNTGELFF